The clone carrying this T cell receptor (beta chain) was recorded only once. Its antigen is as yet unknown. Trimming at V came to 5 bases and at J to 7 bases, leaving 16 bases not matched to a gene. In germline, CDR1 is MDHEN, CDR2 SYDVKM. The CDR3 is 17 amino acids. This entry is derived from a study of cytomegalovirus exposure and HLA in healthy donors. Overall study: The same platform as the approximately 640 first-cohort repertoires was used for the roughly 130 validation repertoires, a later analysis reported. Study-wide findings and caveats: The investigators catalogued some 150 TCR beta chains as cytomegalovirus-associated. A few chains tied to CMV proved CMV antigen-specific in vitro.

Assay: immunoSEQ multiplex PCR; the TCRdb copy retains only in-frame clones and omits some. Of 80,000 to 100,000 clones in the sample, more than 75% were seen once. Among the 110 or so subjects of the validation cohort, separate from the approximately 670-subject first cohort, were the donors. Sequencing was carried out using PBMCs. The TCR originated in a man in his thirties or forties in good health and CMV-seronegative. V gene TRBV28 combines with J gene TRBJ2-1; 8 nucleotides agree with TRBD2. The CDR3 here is CASSIMEAGVVGNEQFF. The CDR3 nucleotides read TGTGCCAGCAGTATTATGGAAGCGGGAGTCGTTGGGAATGAGCAGTTCTTC.